This TCR beta chain is drawn from a study of spatial heterogeneity in lung cancer. Time point indicated: sample taken at primary tumor resection. Tumor, nontumor lung or frozen PBMC supplied whole RNA that was sequenced unsorted. Each CDR3 protein is one row after TCRdb ran MiXCR on the 5' RACE reads. Seen here are tens of thousands of distinct CDR3 sequences, around 13% observed once, and the top ten hold about 60%. This clonotype was counted a few times. The CDR3 runs to 16 residues. The germline V gene has CDR1 SEHNR and CDR2 FQNEAQ (reference sequence). Trimming took off 0 bases at V and 0 bases at J, with 8 bases between the two ends.

The sequenced sample was PBMCs, obtained at surgery. The TCR sequence derives from a male donor with early-stage non-small cell lung cancer. V and J are TRBV7-9 and TRBJ2-2, with D uncertain. The CDR3 spells CASSLAGLANTGELFF. CDR3 DNA sequence: TGTGCCAGCAGCTTAGCAGGGTTGGCGAACACCGGGGAGCTGTTTTTT.